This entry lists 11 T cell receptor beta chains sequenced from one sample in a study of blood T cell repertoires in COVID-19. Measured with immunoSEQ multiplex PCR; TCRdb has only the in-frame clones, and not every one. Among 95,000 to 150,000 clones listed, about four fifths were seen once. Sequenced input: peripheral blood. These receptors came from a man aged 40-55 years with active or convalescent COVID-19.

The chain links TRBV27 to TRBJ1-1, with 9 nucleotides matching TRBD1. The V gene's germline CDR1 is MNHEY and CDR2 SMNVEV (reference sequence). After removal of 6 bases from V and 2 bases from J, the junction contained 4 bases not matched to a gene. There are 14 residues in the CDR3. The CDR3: CASSLTGGNTEAFF. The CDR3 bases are TGTGCCAGCAGCCTGACAGGGGGAAACACTGAAGCTTTCTTT.

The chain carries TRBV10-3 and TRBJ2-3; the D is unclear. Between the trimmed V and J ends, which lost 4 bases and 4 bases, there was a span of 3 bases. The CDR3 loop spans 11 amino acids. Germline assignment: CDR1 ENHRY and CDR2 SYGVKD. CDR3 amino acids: CAISGADTQYF. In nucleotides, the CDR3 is TGTGCCATCAGTGGAGCAGATACGCAGTATTTT.

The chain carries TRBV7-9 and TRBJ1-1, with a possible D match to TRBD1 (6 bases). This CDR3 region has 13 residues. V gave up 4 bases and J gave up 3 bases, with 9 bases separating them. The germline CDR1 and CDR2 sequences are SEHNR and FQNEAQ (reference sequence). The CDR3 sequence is CASSYNRDTEAFF. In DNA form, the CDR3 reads TGTGCCAGCAGCTACAACAGGGACACTGAAGCTTTCTTT.

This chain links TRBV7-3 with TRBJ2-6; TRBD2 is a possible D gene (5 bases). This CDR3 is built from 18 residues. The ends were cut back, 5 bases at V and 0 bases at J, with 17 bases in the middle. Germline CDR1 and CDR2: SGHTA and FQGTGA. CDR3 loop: CASSKLLGPLSGANVLTF. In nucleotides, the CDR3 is TGTGCCAGCAGCAAGTTACTAGGGCCTCTCTCTGGGGCCAACGTCCTGACTTTC.

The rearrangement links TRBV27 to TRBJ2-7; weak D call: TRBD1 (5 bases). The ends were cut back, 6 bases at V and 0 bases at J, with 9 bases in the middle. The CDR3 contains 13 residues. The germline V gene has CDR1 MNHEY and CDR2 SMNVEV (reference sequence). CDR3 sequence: CASRRTTSYEQYF. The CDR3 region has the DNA TGTGCCAGCAGGCGGACAACCTCCTACGAGCAGTACTTC.

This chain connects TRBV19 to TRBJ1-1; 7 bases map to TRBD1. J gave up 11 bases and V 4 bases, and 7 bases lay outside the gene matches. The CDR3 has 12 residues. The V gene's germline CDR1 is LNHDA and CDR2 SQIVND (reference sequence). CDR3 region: CASSREGAGAFF. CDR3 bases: TGTGCCAGTAGTAGAGAGGGGGCAGGGGCTTTCTTT.

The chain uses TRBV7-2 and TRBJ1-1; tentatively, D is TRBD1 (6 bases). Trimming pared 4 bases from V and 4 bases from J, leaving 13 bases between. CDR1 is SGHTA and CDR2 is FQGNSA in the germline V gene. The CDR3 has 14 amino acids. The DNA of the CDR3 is TGTGCCAGCAGCTCCCGACAGGAGCCCACTGAAGCTTTCTTT. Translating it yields CASSSRQEPTEAFF.

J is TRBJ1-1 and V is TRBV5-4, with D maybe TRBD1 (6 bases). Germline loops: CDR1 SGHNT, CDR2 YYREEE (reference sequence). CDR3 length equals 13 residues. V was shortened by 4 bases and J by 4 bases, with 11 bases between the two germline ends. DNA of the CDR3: TGTGCCAGCAGCGCCACAGGGAGCACTGAAGCTTTCTTT. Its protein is CASSATGSTEAFF.

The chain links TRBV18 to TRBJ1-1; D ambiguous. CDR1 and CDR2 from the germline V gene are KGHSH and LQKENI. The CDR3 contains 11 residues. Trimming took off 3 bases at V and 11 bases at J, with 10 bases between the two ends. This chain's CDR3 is CASSPQGGAFF. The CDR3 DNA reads TGTGCCAGCTCACCCCAAGGAGGGGCTTTCTTT.

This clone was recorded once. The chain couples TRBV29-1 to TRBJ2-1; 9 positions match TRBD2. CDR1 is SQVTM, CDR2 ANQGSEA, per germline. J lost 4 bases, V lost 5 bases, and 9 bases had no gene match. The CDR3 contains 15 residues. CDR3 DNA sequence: TGCAGCGTTTGGGCTAGCGGGATGTTTTACAATGAGCAGTTCTTC. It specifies CSVWASGMFYNEQFF.

The CDR3 reads CASSPVAQTESSYNEQFF. The CDR3 DNA reads TGTGCCAGCAGCCCAGTAGCCCAGACCGAAAGCTCCTACAATGAGCAGTTCTTC. The chain is built from TRBV11-3 and TRBJ2-1; D is uncertain. CDR3 length equals 18 residues. Germline V gene lookup returns CDR1 SGHNT and CDR2 YENEEA. Trimming pared 5 bases from V and 0 bases from J, leaving 20 bases between.